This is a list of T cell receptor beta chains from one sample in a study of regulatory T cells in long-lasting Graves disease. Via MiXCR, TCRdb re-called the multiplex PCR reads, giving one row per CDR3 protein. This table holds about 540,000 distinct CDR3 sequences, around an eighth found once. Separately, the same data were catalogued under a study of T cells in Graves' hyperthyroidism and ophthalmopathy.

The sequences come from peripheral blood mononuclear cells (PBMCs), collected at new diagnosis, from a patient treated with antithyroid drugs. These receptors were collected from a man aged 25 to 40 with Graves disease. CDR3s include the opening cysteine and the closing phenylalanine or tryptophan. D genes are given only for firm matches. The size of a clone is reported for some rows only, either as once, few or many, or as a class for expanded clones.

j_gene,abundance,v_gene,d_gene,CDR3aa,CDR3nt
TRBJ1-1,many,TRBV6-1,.,CASSGGTRLTFF,TGTGCCAGCAGTGGCGGAACTCGGCTGACTTTCTTT
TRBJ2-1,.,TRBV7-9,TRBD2,CASSLYRTSGRQGNEQFF,TGTGCCAGCAGCTTATACAGGACTAGCGGGAGACAGGGCAATGAGCAGTTCTTC
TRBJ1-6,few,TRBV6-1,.,CASRTAYNSPLHF,TGTGCCAGCAGGACGGCTTATAATTCACCCCTCCACTTT
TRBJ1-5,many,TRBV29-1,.,CSVGGDQPQHF,TGCAGCGTGGGGGGGGATCAGCCCCAGCATTTT
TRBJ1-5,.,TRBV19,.,CASSIDTGSNQPQHF,TGTGCCAGTAGTATAGATACGGGGAGCAATCAGCCCCAGCATTTT
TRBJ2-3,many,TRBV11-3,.,CASSNSNTDTQYF,TGTGCCAGCAGCAACTCTAACACAGATACGCAGTATTTT
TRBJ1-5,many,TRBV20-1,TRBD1,CSASGQGKRNQPQHF,TGCAGTGCTTCGGGACAGGGGAAGCGGAATCAGCCCCAGCATTTT
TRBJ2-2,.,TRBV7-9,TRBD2,CASSLPVGREGRIGELFF,TGTGCCAGCAGCTTACCCGTCGGGCGGGAGGGCCGTATCGGGGAGCTGTTTTTT
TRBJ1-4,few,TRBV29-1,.,CSVETGTNEKLFF,TGCAGCGTGGAAACAGGGACAAATGAAAAACTGTTTTTT
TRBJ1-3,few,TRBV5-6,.,CASSPWGAGGNTIYF,TGTGCCAGCAGCCCCTGGGGGGCAGGAGGAAACACCATATATTTT
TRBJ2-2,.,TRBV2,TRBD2,CASSRGLAGDTGELFF,TGTGCCAGCAGTAGGGGACTAGCGGGAGATACCGGGGAGCTGTTTTTT
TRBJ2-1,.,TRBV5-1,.,CASSLELEQFF,TGCGCCAGCAGCTTGGAACTTGAGCAGTTCTTC
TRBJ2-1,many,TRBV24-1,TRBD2,CATSEPGLAGEQFF,TGTGCCACCAGTGAGCCCGGACTAGCGGGCGAGCAGTTCTTC
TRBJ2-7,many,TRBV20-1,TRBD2,CSASPPSGSFYEQYF,TGCAGTGCTAGCCCCCCTAGCGGGAGTTTCTACGAGCAGTACTTC
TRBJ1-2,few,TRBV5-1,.,CASSFLPTGIANYGYTF,TGTGCCAGCAGCTTTCTACCTACAGGGATAGCTAACTATGGCTACACCTTC
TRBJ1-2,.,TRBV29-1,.,CSVDPGANYGYTF,TGCAGCGTTGATCCAGGAGCTAACTATGGCTACACCTTC
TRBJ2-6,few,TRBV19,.,CASSISTGSSGANVLTF,TGTGCCAGTAGTATATCCACGGGGAGCTCTGGGGCCAACGTCCTGACTTTC
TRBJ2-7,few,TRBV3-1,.,CASSQDWEGINEQYF,TGTGCCAGCAGCCAAGATTGGGAAGGGATCAACGAGCAGTACTTC
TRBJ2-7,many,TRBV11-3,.,CASSLEGVGYEQYF,TGTGCCAGCAGCTTAGAAGGAGTCGGCTACGAGCAGTACTTC
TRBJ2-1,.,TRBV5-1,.,CASSLPLQGPTLVAVF,TGCGCCAGCAGCCTTCCGCTCCAGGGGCCAACCTTGGTCGCGGTCTTC
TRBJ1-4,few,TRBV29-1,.,CSVSQVNEKLFF,TGCAGCGTTTCCCAGGTTAATGAAAAACTGTTTTTT
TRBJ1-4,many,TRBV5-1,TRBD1,CASSHRGQGEKLFF,TGCGCCAGCAGCCACAGGGGCCAGGGGGAAAAACTGTTTTTT
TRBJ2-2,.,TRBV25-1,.,CAVGGQGWTGELFF,TGTGCAGTAGGAGGGCAGGGGTGGACCGGGGAGCTGTTTTTT
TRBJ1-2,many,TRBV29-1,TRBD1,CSVGSGQGLYGYTF,TGCAGCGTGGGCTCCGGACAGGGGCTCTATGGCTACACCTTC
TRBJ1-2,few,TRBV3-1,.,CASSHGPGNDYTF,TGTGCCAGCAGCCACGGTCCAGGGAATGACTACACCTTC
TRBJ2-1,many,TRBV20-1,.,CSAQGSAGQDDNEQFF,TGCAGTGCTCAAGGGAGCGCAGGACAAGACGACAATGAGCAGTTCTTC
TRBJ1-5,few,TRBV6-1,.,CASLATYNQPQHF,TGTGCCAGCTTGGCGACCTACAATCAGCCCCAGCATTTT
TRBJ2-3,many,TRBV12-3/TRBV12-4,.,CASRAGSTDTQYF,TGTGCCAGCAGGGCTGGATCCACAGATACGCAGTATTTT
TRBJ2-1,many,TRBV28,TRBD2,CASSLSGGRAVDEQFF,TGTGCCAGCAGTTTATCAGGCGGGAGGGCCGTCGATGAGCAGTTCTTC
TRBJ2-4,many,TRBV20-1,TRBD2,CSAPTSGLAKNIQYF,TGCAGTGCCCCTACTAGCGGCCTAGCCAAAAACATTCAGTACTTC
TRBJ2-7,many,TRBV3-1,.,CASSPVEGNEQYF,TGTGCCAGCAGCCCGGTTGAGGGGAACGAGCAGTACTTC
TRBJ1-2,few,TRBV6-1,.,CASTPGGIGYTF,TGTGCCAGCACCCCCGGGGGGATCGGCTACACCTTC
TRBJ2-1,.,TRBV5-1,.,CASSLVGPMNEQFF,TGCGCCAGCAGCTTGGTAGGGCCGATGAATGAGCAGTTCTTC
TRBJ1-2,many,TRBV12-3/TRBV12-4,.,CASSLLGTNYGYTF,TGTGCCAGCAGTTTGCTAGGAACTAACTATGGCTACACCTTC
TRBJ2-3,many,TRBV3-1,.,CASSQDWGATDTQYF,TGTGCCAGCAGCCAAGATTGGGGGGCCACAGATACGCAGTATTTT
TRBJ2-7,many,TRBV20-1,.,CSARQRRAEQYF,TGCAGTGCTAGACAGAGGCGCGCCGAGCAGTACTTC
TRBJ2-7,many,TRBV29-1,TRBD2,CSVEREGTYEQYF,TGCAGCGTTGAGCGGGAGGGGACCTACGAGCAGTACTTC
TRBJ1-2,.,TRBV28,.,CASSRPGGYYGYTF,TGTGCCAGCAGCCGCCCTGGGGGCTACTATGGCTACACCTTC
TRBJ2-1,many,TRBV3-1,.,CASTPTVSSYNEQFF,TGTGCCAGCACCCCAACAGTCAGCTCCTACAATGAGCAGTTCTTC
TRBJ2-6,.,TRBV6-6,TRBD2,CASSYSSLAVSSGANVLTF,TGTGCCAGCAGTTACTCGAGCCTAGCGGTTAGCTCTGGGGCCAACGTCCTGACTTTC
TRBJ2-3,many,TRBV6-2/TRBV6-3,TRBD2,CASSSLAGGLRVDTQYF,TGTGCCAGCAGTTCTCTAGCGGGAGGGCTGAGGGTAGATACGCAGTATTTT